This section outlines one T cell receptor (beta chain) sequence together with its context. Its recognized antigen is unknown. It has no much larger one-base neighbor in the sample; base qualities were not kept. These data are taken from a study of cytomegalovirus exposure and HLA in healthy donors (TCRdb year 2017). With regard to the full study: According to an earlier analysis of a few hundred of the donors, about 170 million T cells yielded over 90 million unique TCR beta sequences and 276 Gb of sequence data. Roughly 300 gigabases of sequencing data and approximately 91 million unique TCR sequences made up an early release that covered about 640 HLA-typed donors. Of the approximately 400 genotyped donors, approximately 80% fell in the genetic ancestry cluster associated with self-reported Caucasian donors. The study aimed to test whether signatures of past pathogen exposure could be identified by cataloging public T cell receptors. The T cell repertoires of several hundred subjects were profiled by immunosequencing and related to cytomegalovirus serostatus. Besides the first cohort of approximately 710 subjects, a separate validation cohort made up of 120 different subjects was used. The study combined high-throughput TCR immunosequencing, statistical association of individual TCRs with disease status, and machine learning to predict cytomegalovirus infection status. A later analysis re-examined previously published TCR beta repertoires from over 500 donors and added high-resolution HLA genotyping to investigate patterns of TCR occurrence. Rather than drawing on any new phenotypic data, the later analysis identified candidate immune exposures from TCR beta sequences and the way those sequences occurred across donors. An earlier analysis of 587 of the donors used high-throughput TCR beta sequencing to judge whether each TCR beta V gene segment behaved as functional or pseudogenic. Donor age, sex, ethnicity and CMV serostatus were compiled alongside the repertoire data. Genome-wide SNP genotypes for about 60% of the roughly 700 donors were used in a later genetic analysis, which treated that subset as a discovery cohort. All discovery cohort repertoires had been generated using a single sequencing platform. HLA typing included class I and class II loci at four-digit resolution. Typing coverage differed by locus: A, B, C, DRB1 and DQB1 were typed in about 620-640 donors, DQA1 in roughly 510, DPA1 in some 600, and DPB1 in around 440. Five DR-DQ haplotypes were handled as single units for association and clustering, since linkage in the cohort was strong. On average, about 240,000 unique TCR beta nucleotide sequences were sequenced per donor among 398 genotyped donors of the cohort, with roughly 18% of those sequences being non-productive. Points the paper makes about the study in general: A later analysis found that TCR association rates varied across HLA loci, with DRB1 alleles showing the most associated TCRs and HLA-C alleles the fewest. Immune exposure information for the cohort was limited to CMV serostatus. A further reported finding was that TCR beta sequences accurately predicted the HLA-A and HLA-B alleles for most subjects in the first cohort. The cohort was sequenced for TCR beta chains only, and without alpha or paired-chain data the features that could be detected were limited. According to the authors, the approach could potentially be generalized to other disease states and immunological phenotypes. The classifier was reported to diagnose cytomegalovirus status with high specificity and sensitivity in both the original cohort and the validation cohort. In the study, roughly 160 TCR beta chains were listed as associated with cytomegalovirus. Because the 87-base-pair reads could not distinguish some IMGT-functional V segments, including TRBV6-2 and TRBV6-3, those segments were excluded. While some public TCRs were present in many individuals, most TCR sequences turned up only very rarely across donors. Roughly uniform sequencing depth across donors was assumed in presence/absence analyses, although this assumption may not hold. Because HLA typing was missing for some donors at each locus, association tests included only the typed subset. Seventeen rarely observed V segments, including chromosome 9 orphons, were excluded from the earlier analysis of about 600 of the donors because counts were too low. In an earlier analysis of around 600 of the donors, most TCR beta V segments appeared in productive rearrangements about 90% or about 30% of the time, broadly matching IMGT annotations. In a later analysis, HLA-associated TCR beta chains showed more clonal expansion and lower generation probabilities than non-associated chains that were equally common. A later analysis reported that several top co-occurrence clusters appeared linked to parvovirus B19, influenza, CMV and Epstein-Barr virus. Correlated functional status among segregating V segments might be attributable to linkage disequilibrium, but an unknown experimental factor could not be ruled out. A group of highly shared sequence variants was considered likely to be a technical artifact of the sequencing pipeline. A few of the identified cytomegalovirus-associated TCR beta chains were confirmed in vitro to be specific for cytomegalovirus antigens. Assigning TCR associations to individual alleles was difficult when HLA alleles, especially DR and DQ, strongly co-occurred. Compared with the approximately 600-donor mean, donors in an Asian-associated ancestry cluster had fewer N-insertions in productive TCRs, according to a later genetic analysis. According to a later analysis, most CMV-associated TCR beta chains appeared to be HLA-restricted, and the HLA associations seemed to be driven largely by CMV exposure. An association between a missense DCLRE1C variant and V-gene and J-gene trimming of TCR beta chains was found in a later genetic analysis and replicated in an independent cohort. Specific HLA alleles were associated with around 18,000 TCR beta sequences at a false discovery rate of 0.05 in a later analysis.

The cohort consisted of 600 to 750 healthy bone marrow donors. All cohort members were sampled while nominally healthy, although unrecorded immune exposures were likely present. The donor was CMV seronegative and was included in the group of a few hundred seronegative cohort members. A peripheral blood sample was collected from each donor, and TCR beta sequencing was performed on peripheral blood mononuclear cells. The Qiagen DNeasy Blood Extraction Kit was used to extract genomic DNA from the blood cell samples. The method was the immunoSEQ multiplex PCR assay. For the multiplex PCR, a mixture combining 60 forward primers for TCR Vbeta segments and 13 reverse primers for TCR Jbeta segments was used. The CDR3 region of rearranged TCR beta genes was amplified from genomic DNA by a multiplex PCR assay. The Illumina HiSeq System was used to sequence the amplified TCR beta libraries as 87-base-pair reads. The original methods were these. A later analysis tallied roughly 80 million unique TCR beta chains across the 640 or so repertoires, and approximately 9.9 million of those chains were shared by two or more donors. A nearest-neighbor algorithm error-corrected the raw reads and collapsed the reads into unique sequences, merging closely related sequences to remove PCR and sequencing errors. V, D and J gene segments were assigned by aligning CDR3 sequences to IMGT reference sequences. For a sequence to be retained, at least a six-nucleotide match to both a V gene segment and a J gene segment was required. Rearrangements were classified as productive when the CDR3 lacked stop codons and remained in frame with V and J, and all other rearrangements were classified as non-productive. Following IMGT convention, CDR3 was defined as the stretch from the second conserved V-encoded cysteine up to the conserved J-encoded phenylalanine. Sequences without an unambiguous match to a single V gene segment were excluded from the earlier analysis of 450 to 750 of the donors. In an earlier analysis of 450 to 700 of the donors, V segments were called functional above 56.7% productive rearrangements and were called segregating when the between-donor standard deviation exceeded 5%. To diagnose cytomegalovirus status from the catalog of TCR beta chain sequences, a statistical classification framework was built. In a later analysis, V and J genes were assigned by comparing TCR nucleotide sequences against IMGT/GENE-DB human TR gene sequences. Using the TCRdist pipeline, a later analysis assigned CDR3 sequences along with most-parsimonious VDJ recombination scenarios. A later analysis defined each TCR beta chain by its CDR3 amino acid sequence plus V-gene family, and excluded reads lacking a unique V-gene family. In a later analysis, around 650 highly shared, low-generation-probability nucleotide sequences were removed to address suspected cross-contamination and a sequencing artifact. A later analysis calculated a clonal expansion index for each public chain from normalized within-repertoire ranks of inferred template counts. Generation probabilities in a later analysis came from a VDJ recombination model fitted to out-of-frame rearrangements, and those results were checked against IGoR. In a later analysis, hypergeometric tests were used to score TCR-TCR, TCR-HLA and TCR-CMV co-occurrence, with a repertoire-size bias correction applied to TCR pairs. False discovery rates were estimated in a later analysis by permuting HLA or CMV assignments 20 times. In a later analysis, co-occurring TCRs were grouped with DBSCAN, and TCRdist sequence similarity was added when clustering was performed within HLA-allele-positive subsets. Repertoires with fewer than 30,000 or more than 120,000 public chains were left out of co-occurrence clustering, as were five repertoires with anomalous nucleotide sharing. The table was pulled from immuneACCESS by TCRdb, which kept in-frame rearrangements only. Such tables lose some clones; where checked, under half of the loss comes from unresolved V genes, and the rest has no known cause. That table furnishes V, J and clone size, whereas the DNA furnished D and trimming. The sample has under 250,000 clones on record, about 78% of them singletons. Approximately 3.8% of the sample lies in the top ten.

The CDR3 spans 13 residues, from the cysteine through the phenylalanine. The read is trimmed to its CDR3 DNA, 39 bases read in frame from base 1. CDR1 and CDR2 are drawn from the germline V gene (reference sequence): LNHDA, SQIVND. V was cut back by 3 bases and J by 4 bases, leaving a gap of 8 bases between them. This sequence uses TRBV19 and TRBJ2-3; TRBD1 is perhaps the D gene, given 6 matching bases. The TCR was taken from a male donor in good health and CMV-seronegative. Sequencing was carried out using PBMCs. The nucleotides read TGTGCCAGTAGTATCGGACAGTCAGATACGCAGTATTTT. This is translated as CASSIGQSDTQYF. With the rest looked up from the reference TRBV19 and TRBJ2-3 genes rather than sequenced, the full variable domain is DGGITQSPKYLFRKEGQNVTLSCEQNLNHDAMYWYRQDPGQGLRLIYYSQIVNDFQKGDIAEGYSVSREKKESFPLTVTSAQKNPTAFYLCASSIGQSDTQYFGPGTRLTVL.